The source of this TCR beta chain is a study of blood T cells in healthy people across ages (dated by TCRdb to between 2015 and 2016). Background on the whole study: Template switching captured roughly one uniquely barcoded TCR beta cDNA molecule per two T cells in model experiments. Age-related changes in TCR beta repertoire diversity were measured in the study by deep sequencing normalized with unique cDNA molecular identifiers. The donors were divided into four age groups: young (average 16 years), middle-aged (about 39), aged (about 60) and long-lived (82). To avoid experimental bias, donors of different ages were spread randomly across the sequencing lanes. The study analyzed two additional independent replicas of 1 million unique cDNA reads from the same blood draw for two donors, one aged 18 to 30 and one aged 80 or older. The research as a whole found: Compared with the aged group, the long-lived group had more naive CD4+ T cells, fewer expanded clones and increased TCR diversity, suggesting age selection. Bulk unsorted PBMC profiling prevented conclusive comparison of naive and antigen-experienced compartments. Donor CMV infection status was unknown, potentially confounding age-related changes in expanded clonotypes. As age increased, observed TCR beta diversity per million T cells dropped in a roughly linear way, and a significant reduction was already evident by age about 40. Observed TCR beta diversity correlated strongly with the percentage of naive T cells measured by flow cytometry. Estimates of total diversity based on one million sequenced T cells were considered lower bounds and underestimates.

The CDR3, cysteine through phenylalanine, is 13 amino acids long. Only the CDR3 portion is preserved as DNA: 39 bases, with reading frame beginning at the first base. Via the germline V gene, CDR1 is ENHRY and CDR2 SYGVKD. Trimming at the junction amounts to 6 bases on V and 12 bases on J, and the germline ends lie 18 bases apart. Library preparation employed 5' RACE. Sequencing was performed on an Illumina HiSeq 2500. A second 7 to 11 cycle PCR used a sample-barcoded 5' primer and a J-beta primer mix. A template-switch 5' adaptor carrying 12 random nucleotides introduced a unique molecular identifier onto each TCR beta cDNA molecule. At least 2.5 million CDR3-containing paired-end reads were obtained from each sample. First-strand cDNA synthesis was performed from all RNA using the Mint cDNA synthesis kit, with priming by a TRBC-specific oligonucleotide. All cDNA was treated with uracil-DNA glycosylase and then went through a first 18-cycle PCR with the universal primers M1SS and BC2_uni_R. In the original analysis: For normalization, 1 million high-quality reads, each with a distinct molecular identifier, were randomly selected from each sample. Reads with shared molecular identifiers were discarded instead of being binned into consensus sequences. MiTCR, with a Q25 quality threshold and the strictest error-elimination algorithm, was used for CDR3 identification, clonotype clustering and error correction. A nonparametric unseen species model with Euler transformation was used to estimate lower-bound total TCR beta diversity. TCRdb reworked the public reads: Q25 trimming with fastp, MiXCR clone assembly, productive beta chains retained. CDR3 protein sequences are deduplicated, and each keeps its most common genes and DNA. TCRdb's processing, not the authors' own work, is the source of the V and J calls. In this sample the table shows 730,000 or so distinct CDR3 sequences, around 46% of which occur a single time. Jointly, the top ten make up roughly 19% of the sample.

Concerning this clonotype: Its cognate antigen has yet to be identified. Base qualities are not at hand, and no much larger clone is one base apart.

Donors were a few dozen systemically healthy Caucasian individuals from Russia aged 6 to 90 years. Each donor gave about 9.2 milliliters of peripheral blood, drawn into EDTA-treated Vacutainer tubes. PBMCs were isolated by Ficoll-Paque density-gradient centrifugation, with at least 6 million obtained per sample. Trizol reagent was used to extract total RNA from the PBMCs, yielding at least 5.5 micrograms per sample. The percentages of naive CD45RAhigh/CD27high T cells were determined by flow cytometry on a PBMC aliquot from every donor. The sequence was obtained from a woman aged 55-70 years in good health. This sequence uses TRBV10-3 and TRBJ2-1, and perhaps TRBD2 as D gene, on 5 matching bases. The sample was blood. The CDR3: CAIRAGGGERQFF. The sequenced DNA: TGTGCCATCAGGGCGGGCGGTGGAGAGAGGCAGTTCTTC.